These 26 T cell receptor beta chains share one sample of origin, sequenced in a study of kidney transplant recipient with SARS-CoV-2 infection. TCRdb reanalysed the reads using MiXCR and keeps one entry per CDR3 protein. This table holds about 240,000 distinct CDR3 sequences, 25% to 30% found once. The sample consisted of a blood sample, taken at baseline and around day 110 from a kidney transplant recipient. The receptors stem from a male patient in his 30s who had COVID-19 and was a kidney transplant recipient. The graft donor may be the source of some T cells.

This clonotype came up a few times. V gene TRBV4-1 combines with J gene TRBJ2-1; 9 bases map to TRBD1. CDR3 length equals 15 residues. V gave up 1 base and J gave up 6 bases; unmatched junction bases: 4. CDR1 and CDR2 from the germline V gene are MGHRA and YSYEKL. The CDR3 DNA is TGCGCCAGCAGCCAAGCCGGGACAGGGCGCAATGAGCAGTTCTTC. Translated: CASSQAGTGRNEQFF.

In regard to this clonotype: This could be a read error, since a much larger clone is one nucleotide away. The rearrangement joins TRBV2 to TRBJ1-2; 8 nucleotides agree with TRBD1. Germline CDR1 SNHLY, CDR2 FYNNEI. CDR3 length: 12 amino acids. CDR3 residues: CTRRTGIYGYTF. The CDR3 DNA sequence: TGTACCAGGAGGACAGGGATCTATGGCTACACCTTC.

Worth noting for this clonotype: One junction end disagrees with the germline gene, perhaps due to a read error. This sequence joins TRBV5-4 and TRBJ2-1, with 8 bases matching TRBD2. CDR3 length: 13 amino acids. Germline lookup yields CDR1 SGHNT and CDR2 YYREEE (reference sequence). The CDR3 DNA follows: TGTGCAGTTAGCGGGGTCTCCTACAATAAGCAGTTCTTC. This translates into CAVSGVSYNKQFF.

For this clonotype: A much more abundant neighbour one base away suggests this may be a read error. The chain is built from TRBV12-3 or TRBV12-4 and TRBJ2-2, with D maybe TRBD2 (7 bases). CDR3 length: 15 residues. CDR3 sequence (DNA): TGTGTCAGCAGTTTAGGGGGGGGCGCGACCGGGGAGCTGTTTTTT. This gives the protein CVSSLGGGATGELFF.

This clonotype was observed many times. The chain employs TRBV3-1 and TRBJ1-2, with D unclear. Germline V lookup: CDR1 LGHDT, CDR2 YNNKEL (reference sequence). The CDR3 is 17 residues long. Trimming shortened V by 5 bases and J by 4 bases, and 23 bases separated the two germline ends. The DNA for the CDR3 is TGTGCCAGCAGCGATATCCGCACCCTTCGAAAGACCTATGGCTACACCTTC. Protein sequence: CASSDIRTLRKTYGYTF.

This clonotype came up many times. The CDR3 sequence is CASSLDFLAPEQFF. CDR3 nucleotide sequence: TGTGCCAGCAGCTTAGATTTTCTAGCCCCCGAGCAGTTCTTC. The chain joins TRBV11-3 to TRBJ2-1, with D possibly matching TRBD2 (5 bases). The length of the CDR3 is 14 residues. The germline V gene has CDR1 SGHNT and CDR2 YENEEA. V lost 0 bases and J 10 bases, leaving 13 bases between the germline ends.

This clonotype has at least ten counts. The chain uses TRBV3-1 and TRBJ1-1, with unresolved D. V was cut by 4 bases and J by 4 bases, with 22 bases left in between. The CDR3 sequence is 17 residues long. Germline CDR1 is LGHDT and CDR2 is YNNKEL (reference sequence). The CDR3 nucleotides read TGTGCCAGCAGCCCCTGGCGTCCCATTTCAATTCGCACTGAAGCTTTCTTT. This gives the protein CASSPWRPISIRTEAFF.

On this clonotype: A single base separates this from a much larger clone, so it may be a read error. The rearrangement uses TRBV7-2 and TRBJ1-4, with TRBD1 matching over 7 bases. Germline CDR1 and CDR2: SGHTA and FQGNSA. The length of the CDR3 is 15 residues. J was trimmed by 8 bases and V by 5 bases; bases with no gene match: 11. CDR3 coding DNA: TGTGCCAGCAGCGTAGGCGGGACAGCAAACGAAAAACTGTTTTTT. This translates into CASSVGGTANEKLFF. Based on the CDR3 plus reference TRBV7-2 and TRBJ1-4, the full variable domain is GAGVSQSPSNKVTEKGKDVELRCDPISGHTALYWYRQSLGQGLEFLIYFQGNSAPDKSGLPSDRFSAERTGGSVSTLTIQRTQQEDSAVYLCASSVGGTANEKLFFGSGTQLSVL.

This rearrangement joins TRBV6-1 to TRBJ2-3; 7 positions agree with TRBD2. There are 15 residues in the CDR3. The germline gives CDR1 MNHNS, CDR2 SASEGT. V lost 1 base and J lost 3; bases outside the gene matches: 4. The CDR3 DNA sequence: TGTGCCAGCAGTGAAGATCTGGGACTAACAGATACGCAGTATTTT. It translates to CASSEDLGLTDTQYF.

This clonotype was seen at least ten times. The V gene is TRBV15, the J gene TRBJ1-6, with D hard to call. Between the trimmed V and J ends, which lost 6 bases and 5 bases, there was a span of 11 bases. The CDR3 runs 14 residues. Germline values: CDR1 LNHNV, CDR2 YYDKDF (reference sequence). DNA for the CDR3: TGTGCCACCAGGTCCAGGTTCCATAATTCACCCCTCCACTTT. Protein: CATRSRFHNSPLHF. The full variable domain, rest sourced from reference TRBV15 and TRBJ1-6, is DAMVIQNPRYQVTQFGKPVTLSCSQTLNHNVMYWYQQKSSQAPKLLFHYYDKDFNNEADTPDNFQSRRPNTSFCFLDIRSPGLGDTAMYLCATRSRFHNSPLHFGNGTRLTVT.

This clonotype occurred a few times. CDR3 in amino acids: CSADPSGAKNIQYF. Written as DNA, the CDR3 is TGCAGTGCAGACCCTAGCGGCGCCAAAAACATTCAGTACTTC. The chain uses TRBV20-1 and TRBJ2-4; 7 bases match TRBD2. The V gene's germline CDR1 is DFQATT and CDR2 SNEGSKA (reference sequence). This CDR3 contains 14 residues. After removal of 6 bases from V and 1 base from J, the junction contained 6 bases not matched to a gene.

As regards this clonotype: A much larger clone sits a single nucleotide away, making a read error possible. The CDR3 DNA is TGCGCCAGCAGAAACGCATCGGTTCGAAAGACCCATGGCTACACCTTC. Translated, it gives CASRNASVRKTHGYTF. The chain couples TRBV5-1 to TRBJ1-2, with D unresolved. Germline assignment: CDR1 SGHRS and CDR2 YFSETQ. Between the trimmed V and J ends, which lost 5 bases and 6 bases, there was a span of 23 bases. The CDR3 totals 16 residues.

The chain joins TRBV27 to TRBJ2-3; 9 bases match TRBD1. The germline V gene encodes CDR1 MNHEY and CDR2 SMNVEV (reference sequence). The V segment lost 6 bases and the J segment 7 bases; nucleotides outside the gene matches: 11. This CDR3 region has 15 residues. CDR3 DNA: TGTGCCAGCAGAGCCGGGACAGGGTTTTCAAATACGCAGTATTTT. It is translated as CASRAGTGFSNTQYF.

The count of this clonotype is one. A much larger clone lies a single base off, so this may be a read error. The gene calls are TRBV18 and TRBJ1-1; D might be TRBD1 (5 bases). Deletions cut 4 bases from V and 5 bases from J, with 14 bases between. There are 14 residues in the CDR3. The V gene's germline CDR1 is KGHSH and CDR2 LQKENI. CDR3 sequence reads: CASSQRGQDTEAFF. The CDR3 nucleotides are TGTGCCAGCTCACAACGGGGCCAGGATACTGAAGCTTTCTTT.

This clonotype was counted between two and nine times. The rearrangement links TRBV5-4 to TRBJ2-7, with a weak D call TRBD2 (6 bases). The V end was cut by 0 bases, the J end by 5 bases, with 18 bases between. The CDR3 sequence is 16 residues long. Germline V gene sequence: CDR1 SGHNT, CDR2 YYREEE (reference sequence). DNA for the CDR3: TGTGCCAGCAGCTTGGCGACGGGAGCCTCGGGGCACGAGCAGTACTTC. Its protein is CASSLATGASGHEQYF.

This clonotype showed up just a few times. The CDR3 reads CASSLAVAGKRTDTQYF. CDR3 sequence (DNA): TGTGCCAGCAGCTTAGCGGTAGCGGGGAAACGCACAGATACGCAGTATTTT. The chain uses TRBV7-9 and TRBJ2-3; 8 positions agree with TRBD2. Trimming removed 0 bases from V and 1 base from J; junction bases left unmatched: 6. Germline V gene data show CDR1 as SEHNR and CDR2 as FQNEAQ (reference sequence). The CDR3 is 17 residues long.

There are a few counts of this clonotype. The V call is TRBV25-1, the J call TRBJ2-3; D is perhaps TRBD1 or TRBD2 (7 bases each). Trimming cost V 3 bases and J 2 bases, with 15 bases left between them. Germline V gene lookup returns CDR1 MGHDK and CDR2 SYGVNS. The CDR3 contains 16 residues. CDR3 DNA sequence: TGTGCCAGCAGTGACTGGGGGGGACAGATCACAGATACGCAGTATTTT. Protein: CASSDWGGQITDTQYF.

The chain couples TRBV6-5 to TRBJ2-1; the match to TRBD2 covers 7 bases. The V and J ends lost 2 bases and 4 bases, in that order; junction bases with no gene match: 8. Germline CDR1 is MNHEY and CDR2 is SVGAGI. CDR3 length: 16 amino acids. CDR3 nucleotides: TGTGCCAGCAGTTACGATACGGGGGAGGGGTACAATGAGCAGTTCTTC. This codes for CASSYDTGEGYNEQFF.

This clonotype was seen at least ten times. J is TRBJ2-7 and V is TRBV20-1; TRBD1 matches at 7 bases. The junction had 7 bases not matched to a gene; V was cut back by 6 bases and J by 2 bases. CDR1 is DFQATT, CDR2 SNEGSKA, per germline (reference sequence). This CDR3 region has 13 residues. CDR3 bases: TGCAGTGCCAACCGGGGACAGACCTACGAGCAGTACTTC. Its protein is CSANRGQTYEQYF.

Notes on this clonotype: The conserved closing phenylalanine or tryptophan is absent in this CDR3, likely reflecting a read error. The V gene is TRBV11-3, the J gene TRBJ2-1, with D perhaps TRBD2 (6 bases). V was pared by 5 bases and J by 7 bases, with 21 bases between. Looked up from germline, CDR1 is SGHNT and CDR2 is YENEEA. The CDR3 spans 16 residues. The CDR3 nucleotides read TGTGCCAGCAGCCAAGATGGAGAGGCGGGGCTTAATGAGCAGTTCCTC. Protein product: CASSQDGEAGLNEQFL.

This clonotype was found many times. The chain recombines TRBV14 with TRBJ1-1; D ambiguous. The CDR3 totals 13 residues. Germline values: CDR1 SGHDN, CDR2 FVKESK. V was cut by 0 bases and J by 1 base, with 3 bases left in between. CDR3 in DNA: TGTGCCAGCAGCCAAGATAGGAACACTGAAGCTTTCTTT. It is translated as CASSQDRNTEAFF.

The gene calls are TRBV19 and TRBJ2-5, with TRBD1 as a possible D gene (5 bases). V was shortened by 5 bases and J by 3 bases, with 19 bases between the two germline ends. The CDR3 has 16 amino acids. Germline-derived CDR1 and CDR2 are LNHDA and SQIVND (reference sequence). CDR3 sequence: CASSRRAGRREETQYF. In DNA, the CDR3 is TGTGCCAGTAGTCGACGGGCAGGGCGGAGAGAAGAGACCCAGTACTTC. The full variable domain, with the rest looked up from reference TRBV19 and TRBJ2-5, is DGGITQSPKYLFRKEGQNVTLSCEQNLNHDAMYWYRQDPGQGLRLIYYSQIVNDFQKGDIAEGYSVSREKKESFPLTVTSAQKNPTAFYLCASSRRAGRREETQYFGPGTRLLVL.

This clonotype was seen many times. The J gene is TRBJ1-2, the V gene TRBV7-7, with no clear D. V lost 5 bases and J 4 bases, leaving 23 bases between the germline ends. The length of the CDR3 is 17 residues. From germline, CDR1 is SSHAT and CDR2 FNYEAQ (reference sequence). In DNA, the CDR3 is TGTGCCAGCAGCACGTTTACTAAGTGCCGAAAGACCTATGGCTACACCTTC. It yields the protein CASSTFTKCRKTYGYTF.

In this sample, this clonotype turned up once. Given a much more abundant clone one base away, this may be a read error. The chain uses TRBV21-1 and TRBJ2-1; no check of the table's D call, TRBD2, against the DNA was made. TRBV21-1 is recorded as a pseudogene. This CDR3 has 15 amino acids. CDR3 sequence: CASSPGCGSGDEQFF. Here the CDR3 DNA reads TGTGCCAGCAGCCCCGGTTGCGGGAGTGGGGATGAGCAGTTCTTC.

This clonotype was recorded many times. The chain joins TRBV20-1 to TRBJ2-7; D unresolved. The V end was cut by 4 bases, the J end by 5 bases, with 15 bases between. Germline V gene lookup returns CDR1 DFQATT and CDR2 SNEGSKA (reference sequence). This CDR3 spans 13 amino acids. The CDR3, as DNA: TGCAGTGCTATAGGAGAGAAACTTCACGAGCAGTACTTC. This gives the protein CSAIGEKLHEQYF.

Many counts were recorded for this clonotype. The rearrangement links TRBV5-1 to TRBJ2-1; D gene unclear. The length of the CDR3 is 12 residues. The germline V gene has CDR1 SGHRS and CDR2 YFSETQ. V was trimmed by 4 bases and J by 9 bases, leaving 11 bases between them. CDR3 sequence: CASSRVLGEQFF. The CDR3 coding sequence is TGCGCCAGCAGCAGGGTCCTGGGTGAGCAGTTCTTC.